These 5 T cell receptor beta chains came from one sample sequenced in a study of T-cell memory formation after mild COVID-19. Via MiXCR, TCRdb re-called the 5' RACE reads, giving one row per CDR3 protein. The data contain approximately 560,000 distinct CDR3 sequences, roughly 17% of them singletons. The sample was PBMCs or a T cell subset sorted from them (not recorded which). These TCRs come from an adult woman who had mild COVID-19 (a few samples of this study predate the infection). Cell type and time point are not known.

This clonotype was observed a few times. V and J are TRBV11-2 and TRBJ1-1; D is perhaps TRBD1 (5 bases). In germline, CDR1 is SGHAT, CDR2 FQNNGV. This CDR3 is 13 amino acids long. Between the trimmed V and J ends, which lost 6 bases and 8 bases, there was a span of 16 bases. CDR3: CASRQDVKKEAFF. CDR3 nucleotides: TGTGCCAGCAGACAGGACGTAAAGAAAGAAGCTTTCTTT.

The chain is built from TRBV24-1 and TRBJ1-5, with D perhaps matching TRBD1 (6 bases). The CDR3 has 15 amino acids. Trimming left V 6 bases short and J 1 base short, with 12 bases between. The germline V gene encodes CDR1 KGHDR and CDR2 SFDVKD. CDR3 amino acids: CATSLTGRSNQPQHF. The CDR3 nucleotides are TGTGCCACCAGTCTGACAGGAAGGAGCAATCAGCCCCAGCATTTT.

The V gene is TRBV4-2, the J gene TRBJ2-7; 8 bases line up with TRBD2. Per germline, CDR1 LGHNA and CDR2 YNFKEQ. J lost 2 bases, V lost 1 base, and 4 bases had no gene match. The CDR3 spans 15 residues. The CDR3 is CASSQGGTSPYEQYF. The CDR3, as DNA: TGTGCCAGCAGCCAAGGGGGGACTAGTCCCTACGAGCAGTACTTC.

The genes are TRBV5-6 and TRBJ2-5; 9 bases fit TRBD2. The CDR3 has 16 residues. Germline trimming cut 3 bases from V and 4 bases from J; bases unmatched to any gene: 10. The V gene's germline CDR1 is SGHDT and CDR2 YYEEEE. CDR3 amino acids: CASSWGLAGPRETQYF. DNA of the CDR3: TGTGCCAGCAGCTGGGGGCTAGCGGGGCCCCGAGAGACCCAGTACTTC.

This rearrangement joins TRBV27 to TRBJ1-4, with a tentative D call TRBD1 (5 bases). This CDR3 region has 12 residues. Germline values: CDR1 MNHEY, CDR2 SMNVEV (reference sequence). The V and J ends lost 8 bases and 8 bases respectively, with 12 bases between them. The CDR3 spells CASGQGAEKLFF. DNA of the CDR3: TGTGCCAGCGGTCAGGGTGCCGAAAAACTGTTTTTT.